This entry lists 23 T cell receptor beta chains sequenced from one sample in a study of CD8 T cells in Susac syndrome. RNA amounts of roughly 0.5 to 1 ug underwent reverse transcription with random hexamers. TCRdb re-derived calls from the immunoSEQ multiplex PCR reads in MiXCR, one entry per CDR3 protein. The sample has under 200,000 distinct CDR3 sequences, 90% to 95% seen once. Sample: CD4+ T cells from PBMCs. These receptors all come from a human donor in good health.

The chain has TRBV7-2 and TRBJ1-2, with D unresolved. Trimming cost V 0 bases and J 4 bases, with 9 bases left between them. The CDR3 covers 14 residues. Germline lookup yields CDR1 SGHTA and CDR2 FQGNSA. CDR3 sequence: CASSLAIQPYGYTF. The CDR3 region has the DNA TGTGCCAGCAGCTTAGCGATCCAGCCCTATGGCTACACCTTC.

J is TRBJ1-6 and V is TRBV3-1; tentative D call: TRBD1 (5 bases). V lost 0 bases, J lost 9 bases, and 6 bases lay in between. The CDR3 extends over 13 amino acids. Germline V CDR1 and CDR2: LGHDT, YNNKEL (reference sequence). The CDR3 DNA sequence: TGTGCCAGCAGCCAAGATGGGGGTTCACCCCTCCACTTT. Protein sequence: CASSQDGGSPLHF.

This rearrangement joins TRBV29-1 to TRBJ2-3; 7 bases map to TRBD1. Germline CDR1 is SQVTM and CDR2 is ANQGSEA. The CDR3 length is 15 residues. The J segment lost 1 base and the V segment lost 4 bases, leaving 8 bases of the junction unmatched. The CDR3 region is CSVVMDRRRTDTQYF. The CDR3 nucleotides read TGCAGCGTTGTAATGGACAGGCGACGCACAGATACGCAGTATTTT.

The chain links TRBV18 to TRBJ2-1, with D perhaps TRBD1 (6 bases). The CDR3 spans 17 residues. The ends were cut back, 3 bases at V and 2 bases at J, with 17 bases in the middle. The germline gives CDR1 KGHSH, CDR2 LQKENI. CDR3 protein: CASSPRTRGTPYNEQFF. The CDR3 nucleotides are TGTGCCAGCTCACCTCGTACCAGGGGAACCCCCTACAATGAGCAGTTCTTC.

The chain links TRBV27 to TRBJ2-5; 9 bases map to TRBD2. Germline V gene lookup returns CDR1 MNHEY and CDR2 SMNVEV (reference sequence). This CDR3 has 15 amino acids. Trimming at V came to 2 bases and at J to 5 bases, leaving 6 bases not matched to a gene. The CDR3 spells CASSLRGGVRETQYF. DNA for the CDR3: TGTGCCAGCAGTTTACGCGGGGGGGTTCGGGAGACCCAGTACTTC.

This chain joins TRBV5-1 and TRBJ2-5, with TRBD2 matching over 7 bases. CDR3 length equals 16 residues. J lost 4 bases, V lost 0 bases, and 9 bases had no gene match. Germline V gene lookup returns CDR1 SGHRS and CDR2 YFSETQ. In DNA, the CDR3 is TGCGCCAGCAGCTTGGATCCAGCGGGGAGGGGAGAGACCCAGTACTTC. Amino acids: CASSLDPAGRGETQYF.

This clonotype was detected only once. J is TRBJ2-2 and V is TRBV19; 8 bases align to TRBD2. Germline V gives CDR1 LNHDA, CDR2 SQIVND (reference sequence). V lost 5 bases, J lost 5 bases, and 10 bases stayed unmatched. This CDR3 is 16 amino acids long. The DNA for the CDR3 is TGTGCCAGTAGTTTCCCAGCGGGGGTTGGGACCGGGGAGCTGTTTTTT. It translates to CASSFPAGVGTGELFF.

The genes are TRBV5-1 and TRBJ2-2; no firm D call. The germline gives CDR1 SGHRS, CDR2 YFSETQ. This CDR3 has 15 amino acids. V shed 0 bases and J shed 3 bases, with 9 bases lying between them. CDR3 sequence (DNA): TGCGCCAGCAGCTTGGTAGCTCAGGACACCGGGGAGCTGTTTTTT. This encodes CASSLVAQDTGELFF.

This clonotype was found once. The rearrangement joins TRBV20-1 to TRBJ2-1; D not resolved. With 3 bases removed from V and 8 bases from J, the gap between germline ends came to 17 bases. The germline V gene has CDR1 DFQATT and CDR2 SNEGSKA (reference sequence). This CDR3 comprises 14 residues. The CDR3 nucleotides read TGCAGTGCTAGCTTCGCTGTTGCCAACCATGAGCAGTTCTTC. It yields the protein CSASFAVANHEQFF.

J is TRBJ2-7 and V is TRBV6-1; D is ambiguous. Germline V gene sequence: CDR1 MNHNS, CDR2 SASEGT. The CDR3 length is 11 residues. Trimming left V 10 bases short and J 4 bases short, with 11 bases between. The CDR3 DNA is TGTGCCACCGAGACACCTTACGAGCAGTACGTC. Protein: CATETPYEQYV.

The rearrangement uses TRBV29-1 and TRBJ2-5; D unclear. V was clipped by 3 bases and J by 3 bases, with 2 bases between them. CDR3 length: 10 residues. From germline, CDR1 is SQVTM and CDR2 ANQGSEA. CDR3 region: CSVDEETQYF. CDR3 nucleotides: TGCAGCGTTGATGAAGAGACCCAGTACTTC.

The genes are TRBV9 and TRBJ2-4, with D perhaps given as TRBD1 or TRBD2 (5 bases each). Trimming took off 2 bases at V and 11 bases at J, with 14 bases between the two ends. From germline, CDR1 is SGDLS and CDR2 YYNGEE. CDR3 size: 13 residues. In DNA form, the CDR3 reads TGTGCCAGCAGCGTCTTAAGTGGGGGTTTTCAGTACTTC. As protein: CASSVLSGGFQYF.

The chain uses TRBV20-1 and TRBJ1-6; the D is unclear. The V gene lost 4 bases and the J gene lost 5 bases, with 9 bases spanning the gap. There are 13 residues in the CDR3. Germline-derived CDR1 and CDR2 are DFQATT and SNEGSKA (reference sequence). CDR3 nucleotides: TGCAGTGCTATCGACGACCATAATTCACCCCTCCACTTT. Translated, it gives CSAIDDHNSPLHF.

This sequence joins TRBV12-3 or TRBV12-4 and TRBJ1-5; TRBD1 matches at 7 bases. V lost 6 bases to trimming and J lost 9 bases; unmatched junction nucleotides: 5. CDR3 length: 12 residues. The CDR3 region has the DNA TGTGCCAGCAGGGGACAGTCAGGGCCCCAGCATTTT. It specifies CASRGQSGPQHF.

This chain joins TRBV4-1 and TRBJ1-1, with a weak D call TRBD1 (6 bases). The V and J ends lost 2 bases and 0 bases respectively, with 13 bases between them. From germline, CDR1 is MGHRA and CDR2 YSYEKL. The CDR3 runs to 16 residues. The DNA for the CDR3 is TGCGCCAGCAGCCAACCTCCGGGACAACTGAACACTGAAGCTTTCTTT. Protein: CASSQPPGQLNTEAFF.

CDR3 amino acids: CAWSGAGGSYNEQFF. The CDR3 coding sequence is TGTGCCTGGAGTGGGGCGGGAGGATCCTACAATGAGCAGTTCTTC. The V call is TRBV30, the J call TRBJ2-1, with 8 bases fitting TRBD2. V lost 1 base and J lost 1; bases outside the gene matches: 3. This CDR3 is built from 15 residues. Germline V gene sequence: CDR1 GTSNPN, CDR2 SVGIG (reference sequence).

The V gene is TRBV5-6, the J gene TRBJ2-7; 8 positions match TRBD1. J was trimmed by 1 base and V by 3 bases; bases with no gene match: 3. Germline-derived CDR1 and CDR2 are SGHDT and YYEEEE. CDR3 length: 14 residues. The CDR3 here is CASSWTGPSYEQYV. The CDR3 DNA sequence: TGTGCCAGCAGCTGGACAGGGCCTTCCTACGAGCAGTACGTC.

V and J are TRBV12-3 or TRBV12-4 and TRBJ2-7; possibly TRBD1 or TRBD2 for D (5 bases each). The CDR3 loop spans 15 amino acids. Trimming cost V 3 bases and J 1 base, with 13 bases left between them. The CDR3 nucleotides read TGTGCCAGCAGTTTTGAGGGGATTCCGTCCTACGAGCAGTACTTC. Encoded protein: CASSFEGIPSYEQYF.

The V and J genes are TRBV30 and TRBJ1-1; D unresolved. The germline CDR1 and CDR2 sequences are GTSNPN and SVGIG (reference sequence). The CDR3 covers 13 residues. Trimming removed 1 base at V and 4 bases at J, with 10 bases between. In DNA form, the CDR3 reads TGTGCCTGGAGTGAAACATTAATCACTGAAGCTTTCTTT. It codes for CAWSETLITEAFF.

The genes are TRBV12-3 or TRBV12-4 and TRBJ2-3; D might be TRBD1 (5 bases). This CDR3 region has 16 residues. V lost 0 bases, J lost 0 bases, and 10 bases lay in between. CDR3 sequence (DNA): TGTGCCAGCAGTTTAGCGGGCCAGGGAAGCACAGATACGCAGTATTTT. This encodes CASSLAGQGSTDTQYF.

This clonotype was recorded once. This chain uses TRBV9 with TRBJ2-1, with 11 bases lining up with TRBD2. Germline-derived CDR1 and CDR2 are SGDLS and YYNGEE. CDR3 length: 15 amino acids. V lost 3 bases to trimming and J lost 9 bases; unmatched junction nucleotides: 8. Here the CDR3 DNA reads TGTGCCAGCAGCGACCGGACTAGCGGGTCCAGTGAGCAGTTCTTC. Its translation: CASSDRTSGSSEQFF. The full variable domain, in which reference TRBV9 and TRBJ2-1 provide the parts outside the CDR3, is DSGVTQTPKHLITATGQRVTLRCSPRSGDLSVYWYQQSLDQGLQFLIQYYNGEERAKGNILERFSAQQFPDLHSELNLSSLELGDSALYFCASSDRTSGSSEQFFGPGTRLTVL.

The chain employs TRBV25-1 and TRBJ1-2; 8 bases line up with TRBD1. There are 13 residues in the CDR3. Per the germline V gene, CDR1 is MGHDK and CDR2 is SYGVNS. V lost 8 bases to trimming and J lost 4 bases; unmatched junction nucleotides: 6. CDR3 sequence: CASQTGAGYGYTF. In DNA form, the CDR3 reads TGTGCCAGCCAGACAGGGGCGGGCTATGGCTACACCTTC.

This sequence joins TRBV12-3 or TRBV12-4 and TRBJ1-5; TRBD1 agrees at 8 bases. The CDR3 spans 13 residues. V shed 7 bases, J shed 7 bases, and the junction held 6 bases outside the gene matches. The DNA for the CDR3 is TGTGCCAGCAACTCAGGGGGCGGCCAGCCCCAGCATTTT. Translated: CASNSGGGQPQHF.